The sequence of this T cell receptor beta chain was determined in a study of T-cell reconstitution after alpha-beta-depleted transplantation in children. This sample's TCRbeta library carried unique molecular identifier barcodes. TCRdb re-analysed the PCR reads in MiXCR, keeping a single row per CDR3 protein. The repertoire includes 70,000 to 95,000 distinct CDR3 sequences, 12% of them detected once, and approximately 14% sits in the top ten. Trimming removed 5 bases from V and 5 bases from J; junction bases left unmatched: 6. The CDR3 covers 15 residues. In germline, CDR1 is SGHTA, CDR2 FQGNSA. The receptor was derived from a human donor who donated a stem cell graft to a child with inherited bone marrow failure. The sequencing used PBMCs from the stem cell graft donor, collected from the stem cell graft. The chain is built from TRBV7-2 and TRBJ2-1, with 10 nucleotides matching TRBD2. DNA for the CDR3: TGTGCCAGCAGCGCCGTAGCGGGGGGCCACAATGAGCAGTTCTTC. This translates into CASSAVAGGHNEQFF.